This T cell receptor (beta chain) is from a study of regulatory T cells in long-lasting Graves disease. The time point here: newly diagnosed GD, antithyroid drugs for less than 3 months. Researchers made the TCR library from RNA that was extracted from PBMCs. Regarding this clonotype: A much larger clone lies a single base off, so this may be a read error.

Sequencing libraries for TCR beta were prepared with iRepertoire HTBI primers and Arm-PCR of CDR3 regions. TCRdb fed the multiplex PCR reads into MiXCR, producing one record per CDR3 protein. The profile shows over 500,000 distinct CDR3 sequences, roughly 16% of them singletons. Per the germline V gene, CDR1 is DFQATT and CDR2 is SNEGSKA (reference sequence). V lost 5 bases, J lost 1 base, and 3 bases stayed unmatched. The CDR3 covers 15 residues. The data also belong to a second study, concerning T cells in Graves' hyperthyroidism and ophthalmopathy.

This TCR came from a man younger than 35 with Graves disease. The chain recombines TRBV20-1 with TRBJ2-1; 12 nucleotides line up with TRBD2. The sequences come from peripheral blood mononuclear cells (PBMCs), collected at new diagnosis, from a patient treated with antithyroid drugs. CDR3 residues: CSAQLAGGSYNEQFF. The CDR3 coding sequence is TGCAGTGCTCAACTAGCGGGAGGATCCTACAATGAGCAGTTCTTC.